A selection of T cell receptor beta chains follows, all from one sample in a study of shared clonotypes between healthy human individuals. Only in-frame clones appear in the TCRdb table, and some are missing; sequencing was by immunoSEQ multiplex PCR. This table has around 240,000 clones, just over 65% appearing once. Sequenced sample: memory CD4+ T cells sorted from blood. All receptors come from a man aged 25 to 40 in good health. Each CDR3 is given without its conserved first and last residue. The order of the fields is CDR3 length, V gene, J gene, CDR3 protein.

CDR3 length: 14
V gene: TRBV5-1
J gene: TRBJ1-2
CDR3 protein: ASSRGGQDANYGYT

CDR3 length: 13
V gene: TRBV7-2
J gene: TRBJ2-3
CDR3 protein: ASSRTSGRTDTQY

CDR3 length: 9
V gene: TRBV10-2
J gene: TRBJ2-3
CDR3 protein: ASSLADTQY

CDR3 length: 16
V gene: TRBV6-1
J gene: TRBJ1-1
CDR3 protein: ASSERAGLGGMNTEAF

CDR3 length: 14
V gene: TRBV6-1
J gene: TRBJ1-5
CDR3 protein: ASSEVGWYSNQPQH

CDR3 length: 15
V gene: TRBV7-8
J gene: TRBJ2-3
CDR3 protein: ASSLNGGRPGTDTQY

CDR3 length: 11
V gene: TRBV10-3
J gene: TRBJ2-3
CDR3 protein: AIGTSPADTQY

CDR3 length: 11
V gene: TRBV11-2
J gene: TRBJ2-7
CDR3 protein: ASSSLDRYEQY

CDR3 length: 13
V gene: TRBV7-6
J gene: TRBJ2-7
CDR3 protein: ASSLEQGASYEQY

CDR3 length: 10
V gene: TRBV11-2
J gene: TRBJ2-7
CDR3 protein: ASSSGSYEQY

CDR3 length: 13
V gene: TRBV6-1
J gene: TRBJ2-3
CDR3 protein: ASSFYPSGTDTQY

CDR3 length: 14
V gene: TRBV5-1
J gene: TRBJ1-5
CDR3 protein: ASSDGTGGFNQPQH

CDR3 length: 12
V gene: TRBV5-1
J gene: TRBJ2-3
CDR3 protein: ASSPGGGPDTQY

CDR3 length: 12
V gene: TRBV6-5
J gene: TRBJ2-3
CDR3 protein: ATRTSGSPDTQY

CDR3 length: 16
V gene: TRBV5-1
J gene: TRBJ2-3
CDR3 protein: ASSNRDRGVVNTDTQY

CDR3 length: 14
V gene: TRBV27
J gene: TRBJ2-1
CDR3 protein: ASSLLGSRSYNEQF

CDR3 length: 13
V gene: TRBV15
J gene: TRBJ1-5
CDR3 protein: ATSRDFLSNQPQH

CDR3 length: 14
V gene: TRBV18
J gene: TRBJ2-3
CDR3 protein: ASSPTGTGVTDTQY

CDR3 length: 13
V gene: TRBV7-8
J gene: TRBJ1-4
CDR3 protein: ASSSTGRRGEKLF

CDR3 length: 11
V gene: TRBV7-8
J gene: TRBJ1-1
CDR3 protein: ASSLLQGSEAF

CDR3 length: 14
V gene: TRBV7-2
J gene: TRBJ1-1
CDR3 protein: ASSFGFGILNTEAF

CDR3 length: 14
V gene: TRBV25-1
J gene: TRBJ2-2
CDR3 protein: ASSELAGGPGRELF

CDR3 length: 15
V gene: TRBV15
J gene: TRBJ2-5
CDR3 protein: ATSRGQGKSVVETQY

CDR3 length: 12
V gene: TRBV7-3
J gene: TRBJ2-3
CDR3 protein: ASSQMTATDTQY

CDR3 length: 15
V gene: TRBV7-8
J gene: TRBJ2-1
CDR3 protein: ASSLASSGRSYNEQF

CDR3 length: 14
V gene: TRBV9
J gene: TRBJ2-3
CDR3 protein: ASSVEGTSGTDTQY

CDR3 length: 14
V gene: TRBV7-9
J gene: TRBJ2-1
CDR3 protein: ASELLASSSYNEQF

CDR3 length: 12
V gene: TRBV10-3
J gene: TRBJ2-2
CDR3 protein: AIRTATGTGELF

CDR3 length: 12
V gene: TRBV6-1
J gene: TRBJ2-5
CDR3 protein: ASRYGTRQETQY

CDR3 length: 13
V gene: TRBV7-8
J gene: TRBJ2-7
CDR3 protein: ASSLPGQSSYEQY

CDR3 length: 10
V gene: TRBV7-9
J gene: TRBJ1-3
CDR3 protein: ASSPPENTIY

CDR3 length: 14
V gene: TRBV14
J gene: TRBJ2-1
CDR3 protein: ASSHLLAGDFNEQF

CDR3 length: 14
V gene: TRBV10-3
J gene: TRBJ2-7
CDR3 protein: AISDSTSGTNYEQY

CDR3 length: 13
V gene: TRBV28
J gene: TRBJ2-1
CDR3 protein: ASSSLAGGLNEQF

CDR3 length: 11
V gene: TRBV5-6
J gene: TRBJ1-1
CDR3 protein: ASSFGGNTEAF

CDR3 length: 9
V gene: TRBV11-2
J gene: TRBJ2-1
CDR3 protein: ASSPGNEQF

CDR3 length: 15
V gene: TRBV15
J gene: TRBJ2-1
CDR3 protein: ATSRDPGLAAYNEQF

CDR3 length: 14
V gene: TRBV7-2
J gene: TRBJ2-5
CDR3 protein: ASSLAIGGSAETQY

CDR3 length: 13
V gene: TRBV5-4
J gene: TRBJ1-1
CDR3 protein: ASSFDGLMNTEAF

CDR3 length: 10
V gene: TRBV5-4
J gene: TRBJ2-5
CDR3 protein: ASSSPGETQY

CDR3 length: 11
V gene: TRBV7-8
J gene: TRBJ1-2
CDR3 protein: ASSLEPVYGYT

CDR3 length: 12
V gene: TRBV27
J gene: TRBJ1-1
CDR3 protein: ASSPGEARTEAF

CDR3 length: 13
V gene: TRBV19
J gene: TRBJ2-5
CDR3 protein: ASSQMGRNQETQY

CDR3 length: 12
V gene: TRBV19
J gene: TRBJ1-2
CDR3 protein: ASSIPTRSYGYT

CDR3 length: 14
V gene: TRBV28
J gene: TRBJ2-5
CDR3 protein: ASSRGGGGLEETQY

CDR3 length: 12
V gene: TRBV7-2
J gene: TRBJ2-7
CDR3 protein: ASRDTSGSREQY

CDR3 length: 12
V gene: TRBV28
J gene: TRBJ2-7
CDR3 protein: ASKGDSFTYEQY

CDR3 length: 10
V gene: TRBV30
J gene: TRBJ1-5
CDR3 protein: AWMGLTGTQH

CDR3 length: 10
V gene: TRBV18
J gene: TRBJ2-3
CDR3 protein: ASSLSSDTQY

CDR3 length: 13
V gene: TRBV5-5
J gene: TRBJ2-3
CDR3 protein: ASSLDRGFTDTQY

CDR3 length: 13
V gene: TRBV10-3
J gene: TRBJ2-2
CDR3 protein: AISESVAGTGELF